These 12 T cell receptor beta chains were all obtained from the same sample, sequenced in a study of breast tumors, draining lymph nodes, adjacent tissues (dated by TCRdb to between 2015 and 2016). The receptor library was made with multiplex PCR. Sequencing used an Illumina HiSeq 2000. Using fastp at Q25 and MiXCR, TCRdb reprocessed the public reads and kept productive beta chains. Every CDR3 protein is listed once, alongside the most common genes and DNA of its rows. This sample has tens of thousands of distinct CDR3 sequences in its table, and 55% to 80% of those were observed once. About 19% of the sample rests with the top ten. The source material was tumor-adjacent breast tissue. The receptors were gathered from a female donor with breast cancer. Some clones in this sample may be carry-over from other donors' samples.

The CDR3, as DNA: TGTGCCAGCAGTTCCCTCGGACAGGGGATGAACACTGAAGCTTTCTTT. This gives the protein CASSSLGQGMNTEAFF. The genes are TRBV28 and TRBJ1-1, with 9 bases aligning to TRBD1. CDR3 length: 16 amino acids. V dropped 4 bases and J dropped 0; count of bases not matched to a gene: 6. Germline CDR1 and CDR2: MDHEN and SYDVKM.

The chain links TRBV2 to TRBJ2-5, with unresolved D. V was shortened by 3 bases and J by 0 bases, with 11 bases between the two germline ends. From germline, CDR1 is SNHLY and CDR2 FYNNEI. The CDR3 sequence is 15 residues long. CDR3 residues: CASSDSPQYQETQYF. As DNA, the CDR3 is TGTGCCAGCAGTGATAGTCCTCAGTACCAAGAGACCCAGTACTTC. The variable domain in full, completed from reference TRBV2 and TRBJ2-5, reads EPEVTQTPSHQVTQMGQEVILRCVPISNHLYFYWYRQILGQKVEFLVSFYNNEISEKSEIFDDQFSVERPDGSNFTLKIRSTKLEDSAMYFCASSDSPQYQETQYFGPGTRLLVL.

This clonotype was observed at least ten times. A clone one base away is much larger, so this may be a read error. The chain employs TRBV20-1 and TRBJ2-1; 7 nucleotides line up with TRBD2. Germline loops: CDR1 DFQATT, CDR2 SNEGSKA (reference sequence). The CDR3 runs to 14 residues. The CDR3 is CSAGSSGPYTEQFF. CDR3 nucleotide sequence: TGCAGTGCTGGGTCTAGCGGACCTTACACTGAGCAGTTCTTC.

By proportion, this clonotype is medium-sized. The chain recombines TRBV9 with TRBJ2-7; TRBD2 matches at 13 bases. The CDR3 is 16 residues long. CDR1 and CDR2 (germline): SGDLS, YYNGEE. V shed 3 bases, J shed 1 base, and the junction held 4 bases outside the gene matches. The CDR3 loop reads CASSGGLAGNSYEQYF. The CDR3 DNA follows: TGTGCCAGCAGCGGGGGACTAGCGGGAAATTCCTACGAGCAGTACTTC.

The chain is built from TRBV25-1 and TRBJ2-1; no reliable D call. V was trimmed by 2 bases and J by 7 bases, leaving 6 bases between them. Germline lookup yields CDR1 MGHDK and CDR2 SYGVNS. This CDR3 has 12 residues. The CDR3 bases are TGTGCCAGCAGTGAACTCGGGAATGAGCAGTTCTTC. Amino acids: CASSELGNEQFF. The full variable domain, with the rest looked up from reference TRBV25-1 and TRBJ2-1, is EADIYQTPRYLVIGTGKKITLECSQTMGHDKMYWYQQDPGMELHLIHYSYGVNSTEKGDLSSESTVSRIRTEHFPLTLESARPSHTSQYLCASSELGNEQFFGPGTRLTVL.

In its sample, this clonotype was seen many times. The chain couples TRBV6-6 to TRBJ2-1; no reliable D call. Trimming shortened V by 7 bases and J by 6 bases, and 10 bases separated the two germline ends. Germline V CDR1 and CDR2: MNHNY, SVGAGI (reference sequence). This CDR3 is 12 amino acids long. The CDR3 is CASTPLGNEQFF. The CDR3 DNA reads TGTGCCAGCACCCCGTTGGGCAATGAGCAGTTCTTC.

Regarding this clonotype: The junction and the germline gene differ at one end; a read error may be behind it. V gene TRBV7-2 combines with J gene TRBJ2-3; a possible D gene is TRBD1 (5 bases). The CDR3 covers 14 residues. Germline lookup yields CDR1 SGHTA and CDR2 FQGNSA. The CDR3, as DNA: TGTGCCAGCAGCTTAGGGACAATCACAGGTACGCAGTATTTT. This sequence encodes CASSLGTITGTQYF.

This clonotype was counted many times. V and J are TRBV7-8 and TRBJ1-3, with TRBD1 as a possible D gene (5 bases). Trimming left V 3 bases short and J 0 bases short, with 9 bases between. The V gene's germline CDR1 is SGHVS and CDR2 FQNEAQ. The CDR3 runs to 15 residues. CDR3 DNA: TGTGCCAGCAGCTTTGCCAGGGACTCTGGAAACACCATATATTTT. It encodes CASSFARDSGNTIYF.

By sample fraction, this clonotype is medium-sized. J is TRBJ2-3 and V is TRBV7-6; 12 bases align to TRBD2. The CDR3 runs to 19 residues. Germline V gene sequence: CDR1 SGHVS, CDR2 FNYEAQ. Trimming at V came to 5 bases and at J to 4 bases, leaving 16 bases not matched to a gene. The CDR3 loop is CASSLGGLAGGPGPDTQYF. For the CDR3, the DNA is TGTGCCAGCAGCCTAGGAGGGCTAGCGGGAGGGCCTGGCCCAGATACGCAGTATTTT.

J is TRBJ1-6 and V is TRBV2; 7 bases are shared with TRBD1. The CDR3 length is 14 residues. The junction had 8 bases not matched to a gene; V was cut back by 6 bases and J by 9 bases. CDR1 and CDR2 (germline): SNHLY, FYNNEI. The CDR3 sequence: CASRGAQGSSPLHF. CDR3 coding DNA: TGTGCCAGCAGGGGGGCACAGGGGAGTTCACCCCTCCACTTT.

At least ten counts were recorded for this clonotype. The CDR3 is CASSQALRSGGTSYNEQFF. The CDR3 DNA reads TGTGCCAGCAGCCAAGCCCTCAGGAGCGGGGGAACATCCTACAATGAGCAGTTCTTC. The V call is TRBV4-2, the J call TRBJ2-1; 8 nucleotides line up with TRBD2. Germline-derived CDR1 and CDR2 are LGHNA and YNFKEQ. The CDR3 sequence is 19 residues long. V was pared by 1 base and J by 1 base, with 12 bases of the junction left unmatched.

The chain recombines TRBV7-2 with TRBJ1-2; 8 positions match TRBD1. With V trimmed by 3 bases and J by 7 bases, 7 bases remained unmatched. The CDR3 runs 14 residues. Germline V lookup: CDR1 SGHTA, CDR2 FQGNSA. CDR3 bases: TGTGCCAGCAGCTTCGACAGGGGCCAGGGTGGCTACACCTTC. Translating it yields CASSFDRGQGGYTF.